The clone carrying this T cell receptor (beta chain) was counted at least ten times. The antigen remains unidentified. These data originate in a study of molecular identifiers for immune sequencing clone quantification. Study-wide results and caveats: For effector cells, clones above 20 RNA copies held over 97% of molecules; for naive cells, under 1%.

Libraries used roughly 18,000 to 1,100,000 sorted naive CD8 T cells and 10%, 30% or 50% RNA input. TCRdb used MiXCR to reprocess the PCR reads, holding one entry per CDR3 protein. The sample shows 65,000 to 70,000 distinct CDR3 sequences, around 18% of them seen only once. Unmatched junction bases numbered 6, after V lost 4 bases and J lost 0 bases. This CDR3 has 16 residues. Looked up from germline, CDR1 is SGHVS and CDR2 is FQNEAQ. The genes are TRBV7-8 and TRBJ1-5; 7 nucleotides match TRBD1. The sequencing input was naive CD8+ T cells from blood, with Jurkat cell RNA spiked in. Subset specified: FACS-sorted CD8+CD4-CCR7+CD45RA+ naive T cells. The sequence was collected from a human donor in good health. Some libraries in this study had Jurkat cell RNA spiked in. The CDR3: CASSYRDSYSNQPQHF. The CDR3, as DNA: TGTGCCAGCAGCTACCGGGACAGCTATAGCAATCAGCCCCAGCATTTT. The full variable domain, with the rest looked up from reference TRBV7-8 and TRBJ1-5, is GAGVSQSPRYKVAKRGQDVALRCDPISGHVSLFWYQQALGQGPEFLTYFQNEAQLDKSGLPSDRFFAERPEGSVSTLKIQRTQQEDSAVYLCASSYRDSYSNQPQHFGDGTRLSIL.